The present entry profiles one TCR beta chain with its context. Its target is unknown. Sequencing ends 3 residues short of the CDR3 end; the germline J gene provides the rest. The sample belongs to a study of T cell clonality in common variable immunodeficiency. Study conclusions and caveats: CVID patient heterogeneity limited repertoire-clinical complication correlations. Fewer deletions and N-nucleotide insertions were reportedly seen in common variable immunodeficiency TCR beta sequences.

The CDR3 totals 18 residues. The V end was cut by 6 bases, the J end by 1 base, with 25 bases between. Germline assignment: CDR1 SNHLY and CDR2 FYNNEI. This table comes from immunoSEQ multiplex PCR, and its TCRdb copy is limited to in-frame clones, with some not included. Singletons are absent from the sample, which has 15,000 to 25,000 clones. Blood came from CVID subjects not ill and not taking immunomodulatory or immunosuppressive medication. The sequence derives from a human donor with common variable immunodeficiency. The sequencing input was peripheral blood mononuclear cells. The rearrangement joins TRBV2 to TRBJ2-7, with D uncertain. Here the CDR3 reads CASSAEEPFRVPSYEQYF. The CDR3 DNA, read in part, is TGTGCCAGCAGCGCTGAGGAGCCATTTAGGGTCCCATCCTACGAG.